This T cell receptor (beta chain) was sequenced in a study of T cells in Graves' hyperthyroidism and ophthalmopathy. Study-wide results and caveats: Separation of ophthalmopathy from stable hyperthyroidism was achieved by a 13 V-J model. The model predicted ophthalmopathy a median around 6 months before onset.

About this clonotype itself: Its antigen is unidentified.

RNA transcripts served as the template for amplifying TCR beta CDR3 regions. An initial round of RT-PCR targeting the TCR CDR3 relied on the HTBI primer set. TCRdb used MiXCR to reprocess the multiplex PCR reads, holding one entry per CDR3 protein. The sample carries hundreds of thousands of distinct CDR3 sequences, roughly 50% recorded once. Trimming removed 8 bases at V and 5 bases at J, with 26 bases between. This CDR3 comprises 17 residues. Germline CDR1 SGDLS, CDR2 YYNGEE. Patients aged 18 to 65 with hyperthyroidism were newly diagnosed, with duration under 2 months. Each diagnosis was grounded in clinical symptoms, serum thyroxine and TRAb, thyroid ultrasound, and orbital computed tomography.

The clonotype was recovered from a woman younger than 35 with Graves' hyperthyroidism. Sequencing was done on a sample of peripheral blood or thyroid tissue (not recorded which). This chain connects TRBV9 to TRBJ1-5; no definite D call. The CDR3 nucleotides are TGTGCCAGTCAGGCGCGGCAGGTTTGGTTTCCCGATCAGCCCCAGCATTTT. It encodes CASQARQVWFPDQPQHF. Filled out from reference TRBV9 and TRBJ1-5, the complete variable domain reads DSGVTQTPKHLITATGQRVTLRCSPRSGDLSVYWYQQSLDQGLQFLIQYYNGEERAKGNILERFSAQQFPDLHSELNLSSLELGDSALYFCASQARQVWFPDQPQHFGDGTRLSIL.